The TCR beta chain described here comes from a study of cytomegalovirus exposure and HLA in healthy donors. The CDR3 runs 15 residues. The ends were cut back, 0 bases at V and 7 bases at J, with 10 bases in the middle. Germline CDR1 is ENHRY and CDR2 is SYGVKD. The PCR had 60 Vbeta and 13 Jbeta primers. Assay: immunoSEQ multiplex PCR; the TCRdb copy retains only in-frame clones and omits some. The sample comprises about 130,000 clones, 80% of which are singletons, and 1% rests with the top ten. The sequence was obtained from a man aged 35 to 55 in good health and CMV-seronegative. Input material: PBMCs. This chain uses TRBV10-3 with TRBJ1-6; D may be TRBD1 (6 bases). This CDR3 is CAISESTGRNSPLHF. The CDR3 DNA reads TGTGCCATCAGTGAGTCGACAGGTCGAAATTCACCCCTCCACTTT.